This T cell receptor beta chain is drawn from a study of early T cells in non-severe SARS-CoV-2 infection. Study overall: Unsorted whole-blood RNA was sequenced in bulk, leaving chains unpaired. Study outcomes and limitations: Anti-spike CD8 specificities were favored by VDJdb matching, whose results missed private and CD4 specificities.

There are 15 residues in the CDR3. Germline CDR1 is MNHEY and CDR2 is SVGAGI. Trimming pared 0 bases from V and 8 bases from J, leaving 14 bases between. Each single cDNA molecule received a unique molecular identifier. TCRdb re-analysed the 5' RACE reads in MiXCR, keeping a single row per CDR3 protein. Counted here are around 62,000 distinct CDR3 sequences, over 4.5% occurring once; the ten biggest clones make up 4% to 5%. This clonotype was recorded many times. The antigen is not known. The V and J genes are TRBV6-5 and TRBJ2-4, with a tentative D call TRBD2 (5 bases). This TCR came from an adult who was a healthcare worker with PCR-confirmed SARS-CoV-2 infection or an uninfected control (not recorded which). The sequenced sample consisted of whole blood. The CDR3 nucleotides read TGTGCCAGCAGTTACTCCGGGAAGGGTACGGACATTCAGTACTTC. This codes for CASSYSGKGTDIQYF.